This entry lists 18 T cell receptor beta chains sequenced from one sample in a study of neurological immune-mediated disorders (dated by TCRdb to about 2019). The receptor library was made with 5' RACE. The instrument was an Illumina HiSeq 2500. TCRdb trimmed the raw reads at Q25, called clones with MiXCR and kept productive beta chains. For every CDR3 protein sequence, its rows merge into one entry that carries the most common genes and DNA. In all, the sample holds approximately 68,000 distinct CDR3 sequences, and approximately 5% of those were seen once. About 2.2% of the sample goes to the ten largest clones. Material: PBMCs. These receptors originate from a woman aged 70-85 years with multiple sclerosis.

The genes are TRBV12-3 or TRBV12-4 and TRBJ2-2; no clear D. Trimming removed 5 bases from V and 3 bases from J, with 7 bases in between. The CDR3 sequence is 13 residues long. The CDR3 sequence is CASSPYHTGELFF. For the CDR3, the DNA is TGTGCCAGCAGTCCCTATCACACCGGGGAGCTGTTTTTT.

This clonotype was found many times. CDR3 nucleotides: TGCGCCAGCAGATCAACAGGTAGAACCTACGAGCAGTACTTC. It encodes CASRSTGRTYEQYF. V and J are TRBV5-1 and TRBJ2-7; possibly TRBD1 for D (5 bases). The CDR3 is made up of 14 amino acids. Trimming took off 5 bases at V and 2 bases at J, with 14 bases between the two ends. Germline-derived CDR1 and CDR2 are SGHRS and YFSETQ.

Ten or more counts support this clonotype. The chain carries TRBV9 and TRBJ2-1; 13 bases are shared with TRBD2. V lost 0 bases to trimming and J lost 11 bases; unmatched junction nucleotides: 20. This CDR3 contains 20 residues. Looked up from germline, CDR1 is SGDLS and CDR2 is YYNGEE. CDR3 bases: TGTGCCAGCAGCGTAGGGTTTTTTCTGGGCAGTTCGGGACTAGCGGGAAAGCAGTTCTTC. Protein sequence: CASSVGFFLGSSGLAGKQFF. The entire variable domain, with the rest obtained from reference TRBV9 and TRBJ2-1, is as follows: DSGVTQTPKHLITATGQRVTLRCSPRSGDLSVYWYQQSLDQGLQFLIQYYNGEERAKGNILERFSAQQFPDLHSELNLSSLELGDSALYFCASSVGFFLGSSGLAGKQFFGPGTRLTVL.

This clonotype was seen at least ten times. The chain is built from TRBV20-1 and TRBJ1-2; no reliable D call. The germline gives CDR1 DFQATT, CDR2 SNEGSKA (reference sequence). The CDR3 has 13 residues. Trimming removed 0 bases at V and 4 bases at J, with 9 bases between. The CDR3 bases are TGCAGTGCTAGAGAAGGAGGAAGCTATGGCTACACCTTC. This sequence encodes CSAREGGSYGYTF.

This clonotype was observed a handful of times. The CDR3 nucleotides read TGCAGTGCTACCCCAGGGGAGGATACGCAGTATTTT. It specifies CSATPGEDTQYF. The J gene is TRBJ2-3, the V gene TRBV20-1, with D possibly TRBD1 on 6 matching bases. Germline V lookup: CDR1 DFQATT, CDR2 SNEGSKA (reference sequence). CDR3 length: 12 residues. Trimming took off 4 bases at V and 6 bases at J, with 11 bases between the two ends.

This clonotype was detected ten times or more. J is TRBJ2-7 and V is TRBV12-3 or TRBV12-4; D is uncertain. V was trimmed by 6 bases and J by 6 bases, leaving 24 bases between them. The length of the CDR3 is 16 residues. CDR3 amino acids: CASSGRFGRVKPEQYF. The CDR3 DNA reads as TGTGCCAGCAGCGGTCGGTTCGGAAGGGTAAAGCCCGAGCAGTACTTC.

Ten or more counts support this clonotype. This sequence joins TRBV14 and TRBJ2-5; D possibly matches TRBD1 or TRBD2 (5 bases each). Deletions cut 5 bases from V and 4 bases from J, with 20 bases between. Germline CDR1 is SGHDN and CDR2 is FVKESK. The CDR3 covers 16 residues. In nucleotides, the CDR3 is TGTGCCAGCAGCGTCTCCCATATGGGGGTTGGAGAGACCCAGTACTTC. Residues: CASSVSHMGVGETQYF.

On this clonotype: A much larger clone lies one base from this, so it may be a read error. This rearrangement joins TRBV5-1 to TRBJ1-1, with a weak D call TRBD1 (5 bases). This CDR3 spans 13 amino acids. Germline V lookup: CDR1 SGHRS, CDR2 YFSETQ. The chain's CDR3 is CTSSYGGNTEAFF. CDR3 nucleotides: TGCACCAGCAGCTATGGGGGTAACACTGAAGCTTTCTTT.

The table lists this clonotype with many counts. The CDR3 here is CSARQGNETQYF. CDR3 sequence (DNA): TGCAGTGCTAGGCAGGGTAATGAGACCCAGTACTTC. The V and J genes are TRBV20-1 and TRBJ2-5, with a possible D match to TRBD1 (5 bases). Per the germline V gene, CDR1 is DFQATT and CDR2 is SNEGSKA (reference sequence). This CDR3 has 12 amino acids. V was clipped by 3 bases and J by 5 bases, with 10 bases between them.

Ten or more counts support this clonotype. J is TRBJ2-1 and V is TRBV5-1; 8 bases agree with TRBD2. The CDR3 has 15 amino acids. From germline, CDR1 is SGHRS and CDR2 YFSETQ. The V and J ends lost 1 base and 5 bases, in that order; junction bases with no gene match: 5. In DNA, the CDR3 is TGCGCCAGCAGCTTGTCTAGCGGGCACCACAATGAGCAGTTCTTC. Residues: CASSLSSGHHNEQFF.

This clonotype has ten or more counts. This sequence joins TRBV7-9 and TRBJ2-7, with D hard to call. Per germline, CDR1 SEHNR and CDR2 FQNEAQ (reference sequence). CDR3 size: 11 residues. V lost 5 bases and J lost 2, with 4 bases in between. In nucleotides, the CDR3 is TGTGCCAGCAGCCGTACCTACGAGCAGTACTTC. It specifies CASSRTYEQYF.

This clonotype has a count of ten or more. The chain carries TRBV5-1 and TRBJ2-3, with D maybe TRBD2 (6 bases). V dropped 0 bases and J dropped 0 bases, with 14 bases sitting between them. The CDR3 consists of 17 residues. The V gene's germline CDR1 is SGHRS and CDR2 YFSETQ. The DNA for the CDR3 is TGCGCCAGCAGCTTGGCCAGAGATAGCGGTAGCACAGATACGCAGTATTTT. The encoded protein is CASSLARDSGSTDTQYF.

This clonotype was recorded at least ten times. The gene calls are TRBV20-1 and TRBJ1-1; TRBD1 matches 7 bases. Germline V gene lookup returns CDR1 DFQATT and CDR2 SNEGSKA (reference sequence). This CDR3 is 12 amino acids long. V lost 4 bases to trimming and J lost 5 bases; unmatched junction nucleotides: 4. CDR3 sequence reads: CSAIGGETEAFF. Written as DNA, the CDR3 is TGCAGTGCTATAGGGGGCGAGACTGAAGCTTTCTTT.

The table lists this clonotype with a few counts. V is TRBV3-1 and J is TRBJ2-5, with a tentative D call TRBD2 (6 bases). The germline CDR1 and CDR2 sequences are LGHDT and YNNKEL (reference sequence). The CDR3 spans 13 residues. The V gene lost 3 bases and the J gene lost 9 bases, with 14 bases spanning the gap. The chain's CDR3 is CASSQGHGGAQYF. The CDR3 nucleotides are TGTGCCAGCAGCCAGGGCCATGGCGGGGCCCAGTACTTC.

At least ten counts were recorded for this clonotype. This rearrangement joins TRBV7-9 to TRBJ1-1; no firm D call. Germline CDR1 is SEHNR and CDR2 is FQNEAQ (reference sequence). V gave up 5 bases and J gave up 5 bases, with 9 bases separating them. There are 12 residues in the CDR3. The CDR3 nucleotides read TGTGCCAGCAGCCGTGATCGAACTGAAGCTTTCTTT. This encodes CASSRDRTEAFF.

Ten or more counts support this clonotype. The chain uses TRBV3-1 and TRBJ1-2, with unresolved D. Germline V gene data show CDR1 as LGHDT and CDR2 as YNNKEL (reference sequence). Trimming removed 2 bases from V and 8 bases from J, with 6 bases in between. This CDR3 is 11 amino acids long. CDR3 DNA sequence: TGTGCCAGCAGCCAATCTGGGGGCTACACCTTC. It codes for CASSQSGGYTF. Full variable domain (remainder filled in from reference TRBV3-1 and TRBJ1-2): DTAVSQTPKYLVTQMGNDKSIKCEQNLGHDTMYWYKQDSKKFLKIMFSYNNKELIINETVPNRFSPKSPDKAHLNLHINSLELGDSAVYFCASSQSGGYTFGSGTRLTVV.

CDR3 in amino acids: CASSLLAGVEETQYF. CDR3 in DNA: TGCGCCAGCAGCTTGCTAGCGGGAGTGGAAGAGACCCAGTACTTC. This chain joins TRBV5-1 and TRBJ2-5; 10 bases are a match to TRBD2. The V segment lost 1 base and the J segment 3 bases; nucleotides outside the gene matches: 3. Germline V gives CDR1 SGHRS, CDR2 YFSETQ. This CDR3 is 15 amino acids long.

V is TRBV20-1 and J is TRBJ2-7; possibly TRBD2 for D (5 bases). The V and J ends lost 3 bases and 2 bases respectively, with 14 bases between them. Germline V gene data show CDR1 as DFQATT and CDR2 as SNEGSKA (reference sequence). The CDR3 has 14 amino acids. The CDR3 here is CSASPSDSTYEQYF. CDR3 bases: TGCAGTGCTAGCCCTTCGGACTCAACCTACGAGCAGTACTTC.